The clone carrying this T cell receptor beta chain was recorded a few times. Here immunoSEQ multiplex PCR was the method, and the copy in TCRdb shows in-frame clones only, minus some. Of 330,000 or so clones listed, less than 85% are singletons. The source of the sample is a study of shared clonotypes between healthy human individuals. Study-level background: Donor ages ranged 18 to 49 years: a couple of women, a few men. Every donor yielded three CD4 naive, three CD4 memory, two CD8 naive and one CD8 memory plate.

V was trimmed by 4 bases and J by 6 bases, leaving 14 bases between them. Germline V CDR1 and CDR2: SGHDT, YYEEEE. CDR3 length: 14 residues. The rearrangement joins TRBV5-6 to TRBJ2-1; D may be TRBD2 (5 bases). The sequence derives from a young man in good health. Sequencing input: memory CD4+ T cells sorted from blood. Documented subset: CD45RA-negative fraction. CDR3 sequence (DNA): TGTGCCAGCAGCCCTCGTGACGGAGGCAATGAGCAGTTCTTC. It yields the protein CASSPRDGGNEQFF.